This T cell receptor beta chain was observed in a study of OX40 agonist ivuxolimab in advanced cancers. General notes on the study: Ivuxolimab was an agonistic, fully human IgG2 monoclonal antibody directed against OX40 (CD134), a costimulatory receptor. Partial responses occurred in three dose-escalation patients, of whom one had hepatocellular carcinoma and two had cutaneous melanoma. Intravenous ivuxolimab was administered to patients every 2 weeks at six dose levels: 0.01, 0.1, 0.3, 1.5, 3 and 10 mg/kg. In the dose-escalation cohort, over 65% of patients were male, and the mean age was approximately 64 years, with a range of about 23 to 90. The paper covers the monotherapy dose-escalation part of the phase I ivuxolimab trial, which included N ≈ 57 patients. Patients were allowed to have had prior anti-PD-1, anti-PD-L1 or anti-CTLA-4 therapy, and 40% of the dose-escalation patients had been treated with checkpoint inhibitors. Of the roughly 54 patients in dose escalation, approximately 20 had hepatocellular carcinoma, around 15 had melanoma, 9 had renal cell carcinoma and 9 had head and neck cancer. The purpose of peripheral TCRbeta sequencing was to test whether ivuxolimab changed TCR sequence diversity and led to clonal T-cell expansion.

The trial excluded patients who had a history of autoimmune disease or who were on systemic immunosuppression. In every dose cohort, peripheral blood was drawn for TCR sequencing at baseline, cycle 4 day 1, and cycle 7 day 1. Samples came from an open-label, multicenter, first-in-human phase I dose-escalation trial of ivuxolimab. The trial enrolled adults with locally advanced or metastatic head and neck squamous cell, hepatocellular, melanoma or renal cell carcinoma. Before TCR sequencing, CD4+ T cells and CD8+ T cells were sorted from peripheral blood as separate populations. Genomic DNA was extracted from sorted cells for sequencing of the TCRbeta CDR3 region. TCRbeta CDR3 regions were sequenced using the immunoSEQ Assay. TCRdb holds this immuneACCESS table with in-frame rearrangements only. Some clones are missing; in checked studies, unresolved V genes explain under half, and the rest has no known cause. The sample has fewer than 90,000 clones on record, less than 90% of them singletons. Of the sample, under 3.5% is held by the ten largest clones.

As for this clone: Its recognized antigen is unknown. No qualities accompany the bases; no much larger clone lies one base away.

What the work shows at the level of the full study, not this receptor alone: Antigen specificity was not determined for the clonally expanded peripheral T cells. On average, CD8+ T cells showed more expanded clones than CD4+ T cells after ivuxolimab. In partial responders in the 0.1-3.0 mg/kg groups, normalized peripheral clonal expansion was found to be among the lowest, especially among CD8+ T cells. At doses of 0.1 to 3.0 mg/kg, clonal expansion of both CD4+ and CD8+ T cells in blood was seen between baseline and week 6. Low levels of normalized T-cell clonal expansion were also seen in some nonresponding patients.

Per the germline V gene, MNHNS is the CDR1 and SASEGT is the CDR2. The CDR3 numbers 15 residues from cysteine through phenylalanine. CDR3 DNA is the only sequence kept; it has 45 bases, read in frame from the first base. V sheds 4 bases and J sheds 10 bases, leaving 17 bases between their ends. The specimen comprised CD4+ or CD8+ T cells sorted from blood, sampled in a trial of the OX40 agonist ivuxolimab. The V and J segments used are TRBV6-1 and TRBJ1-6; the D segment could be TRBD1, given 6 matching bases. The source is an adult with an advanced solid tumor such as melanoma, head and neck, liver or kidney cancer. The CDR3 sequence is CASSGTLQGTSPLHF. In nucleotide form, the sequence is TGTGCCAGCAGTGGGACTCTACAGGGAACCTCACCCCTCCACTTT.